Following are 14 T cell receptor beta chains from one sample sequenced in a study of blood T cell repertoires in COVID-19. TCRdb keeps only in-frame clones here, not all; method: immunoSEQ multiplex PCR. The sample carries 150,000 to 200,000 clones, 85% recorded once. The sequenced material came from peripheral blood. The receptor set was obtained from a human donor with acute or convalescent COVID-19. The donor label of this sample is uncertain.

This chain uses TRBV6-6 with TRBJ1-6; a possible D gene is TRBD1 (6 bases). The CDR3 has 14 amino acids. From germline, CDR1 is MNHNY and CDR2 SVGAGI (reference sequence). V lost 6 bases and J lost 9, with 15 bases in between. CDR3 amino acids: CASRPGDFFSPLHF. The DNA of the CDR3 is TGTGCCAGCAGACCAGGGGATTTTTTTTCACCCCTCCACTTT.

For the CDR3, the DNA is TGCGCCAGCAGCTTGGGGGCAGTTAACTATGGCTACACCTTC. As protein: CASSLGAVNYGYTF. The gene calls are TRBV5-1 and TRBJ1-2, with D uncertain. Looked up from germline, CDR1 is SGHRS and CDR2 is YFSETQ. The CDR3 loop spans 14 amino acids. V shed 0 bases and J shed 1 base, with 7 bases lying between them.

This clone was observed a few times. DNA of the CDR3: TGTGCCACCAGCAGAGATCGAGGCAGAAATCAGCCCCAGCATTTT. It encodes CATSRDRGRNQPQHF. The V call is TRBV15, the J call TRBJ1-5, with D unclear. The CDR3 has 15 residues. Germline V gene sequence: CDR1 LNHNV, CDR2 YYDKDF (reference sequence). Trimming stripped 0 bases from V and 4 bases from J, with 10 bases between.

The rearrangement joins TRBV13 to TRBJ2-7; 11 bases are a match to TRBD1. The CDR3 sequence is 15 residues long. Trimming cost V 3 bases and J 1 base; bases outside gene matches: 2. CDR1 is PRHDT, CDR2 FYEKMQ, per germline (reference sequence). CDR3 DNA sequence: TGTGCCAGCAGCTTGAGGGACAGGGGGTCCTACGAGCAGTACTTC. It translates to CASSLRDRGSYEQYF.

The V gene is TRBV4-3, the J gene TRBJ1-6; 10 nucleotides align to TRBD1. The junction had 8 bases not matched to a gene; V was cut back by 3 bases and J by 9 bases. Germline V gives CDR1 LGHNA, CDR2 YSLEER. This CDR3 spans 16 amino acids. Here the CDR3 DNA reads TGCGCCAGCAGCCAGAAAACCGGGACAGGGGCTTCACCCCTCCACTTT. Amino acids: CASSQKTGTGASPLHF.

V is TRBV7-9 and J is TRBJ2-2, with a tentative D call TRBD1 (6 bases). This CDR3 region has 16 residues. Trimming left V 2 bases short and J 4 bases short, with 14 bases between. Per the germline V gene, CDR1 is SEHNR and CDR2 is FQNEAQ (reference sequence). CDR3 DNA: TGTGCCAGCAGCTTAAGGGGGAGTTTACTCACCGGGGAGCTGTTTTTT. Amino acid sequence: CASSLRGSLLTGELFF.

The J gene is TRBJ1-4, the V gene TRBV18; D is unresolved. The CDR3 covers 17 residues. Looked up from germline, CDR1 is KGHSH and CDR2 is LQKENI. Trimming took off 3 bases at V and 2 bases at J, with 16 bases between the two ends. In nucleotides, the CDR3 is TGTGCCAGCTCACCGTCTGGCGTGGTCGGGACTAATGAAAAACTGTTTTTT. This encodes CASSPSGVVGTNEKLFF.

The chain joins TRBV5-4 to TRBJ1-5, with unresolved D. With 3 bases removed from V and 3 bases from J, the gap between germline ends came to 10 bases. The length of the CDR3 is 14 residues. Germline CDR1 reads SGHNT; CDR2 reads YYREEE (reference sequence). The CDR3: CASSSGGINQPQHF. DNA for the CDR3: TGTGCCAGCAGCTCGGGCGGGATCAATCAGCCCCAGCATTTT.

CDR3 sequence (DNA): TGTGCCAGTAGTAAGACAGGGAGCAATCAGCCCCAGCATTTT. Its protein product is CASSKTGSNQPQHF. The chain employs TRBV19 and TRBJ1-5, with TRBD1 matching over 7 bases. Germline V lookup: CDR1 LNHDA, CDR2 SQIVND (reference sequence). This CDR3 spans 14 amino acids. V was clipped by 4 bases and J by 1 base; unmatched bases: 1.

The J gene is TRBJ2-1, the V gene TRBV19, with 7 bases aligning to TRBD1. This CDR3 spans 17 amino acids. The V and J ends lost 4 bases and 15 bases, in that order; junction bases with no gene match: 24. From germline, CDR1 is LNHDA and CDR2 SQIVND (reference sequence). This chain's CDR3 is CASSNDPDVRLTGVRFF. In DNA, the CDR3 is TGTGCCAGTAGTAACGACCCCGACGTTCGGCTTACAGGGGTCCGGTTCTTC.

J is TRBJ1-4 and V is TRBV7-3, with TRBD1 matching 7 bases. The trim removed 5 bases at V and 5 bases at J, leaving 17 bases unmatched. This CDR3 region has 18 residues. CDR1 is SGHTA, CDR2 FQGTGA, per germline. CDR3 loop: CASSGTGYPGQLNEKLFF. CDR3 coding DNA: TGTGCCAGCAGCGGTACGGGGTACCCGGGACAGTTGAATGAAAAACTGTTTTTT. The variable domain in full, completed from reference TRBV7-3 and TRBJ1-4, reads GAGVSQTPSNKVTEKGKYVELRCDPISGHTALYWYRQSLGQGPEFLIYFQGTGAADDSGLPNDRFFAVRPEGSVSTLKIQRTERGDSAVYLCASSGTGYPGQLNEKLFFGSGTQLSVL.

This clone occurred a few times. The V call is TRBV9, the J call TRBJ1-1; maybe TRBD1 (6 bases). Germline-derived CDR1 and CDR2 are SGDLS and YYNGEE. The ends were cut back, 0 bases at V and 0 bases at J, with 12 bases in the middle. The CDR3 totals 16 residues. CDR3 residues: CASSVVRGPMNTEAFF. As DNA, the CDR3 is TGTGCCAGCAGCGTAGTCAGGGGACCAATGAACACTGAAGCTTTCTTT.

V and J are TRBV5-6 and TRBJ1-2, with D possibly TRBD1 on 5 matching bases. The ends were cut back, 4 bases at V and 8 bases at J, with 18 bases in the middle. Germline lookup yields CDR1 SGHDT and CDR2 YYEEEE. The CDR3 totals 14 residues. CDR3 nucleotides: TGTGCCAGCAGCGTAGGGGCGGCTGGGAGGGGCTACACCTTC. It encodes CASSVGAAGRGYTF.

The chain is built from TRBV6-4 and TRBJ1-2; D is perhaps TRBD1 (6 bases). Germline V lookup: CDR1 MRHNA, CDR2 SNTAGT. Trimming stripped 2 bases from V and 8 bases from J, with 12 bases between. This CDR3 has 13 amino acids. CDR3 bases: TGTGCCAGCAGTGACGGGCGGGGGCTAGGCTACACCTTC. As protein: CASSDGRGLGYTF.